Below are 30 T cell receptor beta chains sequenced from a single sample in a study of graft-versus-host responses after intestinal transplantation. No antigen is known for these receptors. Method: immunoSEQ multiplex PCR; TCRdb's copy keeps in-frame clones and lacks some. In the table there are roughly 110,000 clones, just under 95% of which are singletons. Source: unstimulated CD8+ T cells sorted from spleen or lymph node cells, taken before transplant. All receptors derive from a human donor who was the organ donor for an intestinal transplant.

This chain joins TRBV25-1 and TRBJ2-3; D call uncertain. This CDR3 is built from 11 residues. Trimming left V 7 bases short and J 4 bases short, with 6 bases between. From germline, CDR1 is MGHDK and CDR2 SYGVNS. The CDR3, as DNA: TGTGCCAGCATGGGTTCAGATACGCAGTATTTT. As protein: CASMGSDTQYF.

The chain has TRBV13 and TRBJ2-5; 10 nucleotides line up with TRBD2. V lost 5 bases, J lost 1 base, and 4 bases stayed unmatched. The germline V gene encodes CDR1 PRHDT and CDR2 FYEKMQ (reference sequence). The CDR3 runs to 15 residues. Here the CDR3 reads CASSPGLAPQETQYF. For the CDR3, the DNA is TGTGCCAGCAGCCCGGGACTAGCGCCCCAAGAGACCCAGTACTTC.

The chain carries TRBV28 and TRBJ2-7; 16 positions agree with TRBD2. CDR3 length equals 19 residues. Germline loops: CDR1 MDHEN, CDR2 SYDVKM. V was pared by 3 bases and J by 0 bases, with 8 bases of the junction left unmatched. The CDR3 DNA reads TGTGCCAGCAGTTTTCAGGAGGGACTAGCGGGAGGGCCCTCCTACGAGCAGTACTTC. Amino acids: CASSFQEGLAGGPSYEQYF.

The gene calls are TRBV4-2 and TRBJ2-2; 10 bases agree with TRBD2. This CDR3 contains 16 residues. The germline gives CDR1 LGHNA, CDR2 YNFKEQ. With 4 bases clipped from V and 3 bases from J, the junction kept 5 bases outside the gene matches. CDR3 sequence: CASSLGLADYTGELFF. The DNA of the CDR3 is TGTGCCAGCAGCCTTGGACTAGCGGACTACACCGGGGAGCTGTTTTTT.

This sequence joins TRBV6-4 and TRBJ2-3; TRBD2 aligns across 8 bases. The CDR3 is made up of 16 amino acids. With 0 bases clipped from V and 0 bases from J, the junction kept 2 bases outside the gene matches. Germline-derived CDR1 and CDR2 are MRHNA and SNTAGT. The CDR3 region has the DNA TGTGCCAGCAGTGACTCCAGCGGGAGCAGCACAGATACGCAGTATTTT. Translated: CASSDSSGSSTDTQYF.

CDR3: CASSQETSSGELFF. CDR3 nucleotide sequence: TGCGCCAGCAGCCAGGAGACTAGCTCCGGGGAGCTGTTTTTT. The chain carries TRBV4-3 and TRBJ2-2, with TRBD2 matching over 7 bases. Unmatched junction bases numbered 4, after V lost 3 bases and J lost 6 bases. The CDR3 loop spans 14 amino acids. CDR1 and CDR2 (germline): LGHNA, YSLEER.

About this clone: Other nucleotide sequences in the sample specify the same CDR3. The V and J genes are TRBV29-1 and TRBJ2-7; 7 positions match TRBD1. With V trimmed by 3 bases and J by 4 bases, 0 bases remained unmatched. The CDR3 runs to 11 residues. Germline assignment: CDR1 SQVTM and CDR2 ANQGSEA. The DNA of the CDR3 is TGCAGCGTTGAGGACAGGTACGAGCAGTACTTC. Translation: CSVEDRYEQYF.

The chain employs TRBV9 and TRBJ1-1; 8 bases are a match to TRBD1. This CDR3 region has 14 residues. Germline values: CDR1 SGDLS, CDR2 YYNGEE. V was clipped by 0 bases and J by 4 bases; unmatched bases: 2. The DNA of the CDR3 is TGTGCCAGCAGCGTAGGACAGGGGTTCACTGAAGCTTTCTTT. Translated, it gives CASSVGQGFTEAFF.

The CDR3 reads CASSRREGLDLYEQYF. The DNA for the CDR3 is TGTGCCAGCAGCCGAAGGGAGGGACTAGATTTGTACGAGCAGTACTTC. V usage is TRBV11-2 and J usage is TRBJ2-7, with TRBD2 matching 8 bases. Germline V gene lookup returns CDR1 SGHAT and CDR2 FQNNGV. The CDR3 covers 16 residues. V was pared by 5 bases and J by 4 bases, with 13 bases of the junction left unmatched.

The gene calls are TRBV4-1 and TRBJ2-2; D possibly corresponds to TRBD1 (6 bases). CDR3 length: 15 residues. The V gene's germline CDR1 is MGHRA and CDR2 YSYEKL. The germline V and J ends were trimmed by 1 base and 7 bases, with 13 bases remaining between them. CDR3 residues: CASSQVRGFSGELFF. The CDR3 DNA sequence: TGCGCCAGCAGCCAAGTCAGGGGCTTTAGCGGGGAGCTGTTTTTT.

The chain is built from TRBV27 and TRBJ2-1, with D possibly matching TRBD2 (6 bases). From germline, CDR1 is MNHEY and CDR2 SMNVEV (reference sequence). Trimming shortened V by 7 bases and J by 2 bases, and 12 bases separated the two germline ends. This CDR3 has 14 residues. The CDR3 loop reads CASNGRGTYNEQFF. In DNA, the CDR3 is TGTGCCAGCAACGGGAGAGGGACCTACAATGAGCAGTTCTTC.

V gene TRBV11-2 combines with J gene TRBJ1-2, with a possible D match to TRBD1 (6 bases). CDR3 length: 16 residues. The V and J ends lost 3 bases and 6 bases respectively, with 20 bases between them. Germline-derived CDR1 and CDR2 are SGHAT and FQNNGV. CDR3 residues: CASSLYTGPSGDGYTF. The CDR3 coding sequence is TGTGCCAGCAGCTTGTATACAGGGCCTTCGGGGGATGGCTACACCTTC.

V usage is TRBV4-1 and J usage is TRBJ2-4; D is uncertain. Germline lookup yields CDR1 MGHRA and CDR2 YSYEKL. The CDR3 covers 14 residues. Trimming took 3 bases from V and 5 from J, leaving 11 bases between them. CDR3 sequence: CASSQSTGQNIQYF. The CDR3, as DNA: TGCGCCAGCAGCCAGTCGACCGGCCAAAACATTCAGTACTTC.

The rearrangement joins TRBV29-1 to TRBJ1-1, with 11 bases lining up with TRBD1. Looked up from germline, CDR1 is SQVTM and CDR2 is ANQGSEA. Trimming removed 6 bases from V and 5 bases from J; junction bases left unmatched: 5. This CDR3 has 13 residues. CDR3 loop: CSVGTGGGTEAFF. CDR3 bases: TGCAGCGTCGGGACAGGGGGGGGGACTGAAGCTTTCTTT.

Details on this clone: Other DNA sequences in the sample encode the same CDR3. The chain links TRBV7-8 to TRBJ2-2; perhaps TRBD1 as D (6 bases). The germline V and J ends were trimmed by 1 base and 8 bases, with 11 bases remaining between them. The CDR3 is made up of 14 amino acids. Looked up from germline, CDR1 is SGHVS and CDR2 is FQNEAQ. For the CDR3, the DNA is TGTGCCAGCAGCTTAGACACAGGGAATGGGGAGCTGTTTTTT. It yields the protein CASSLDTGNGELFF.

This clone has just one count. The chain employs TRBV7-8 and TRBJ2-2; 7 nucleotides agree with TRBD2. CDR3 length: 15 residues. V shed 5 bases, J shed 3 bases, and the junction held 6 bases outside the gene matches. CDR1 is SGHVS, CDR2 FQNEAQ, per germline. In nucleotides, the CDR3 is TGTGCCAGCAGCCCGAGACTAGCCTACACCGGGGAGCTGTTTTTT. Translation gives CASSPRLAYTGELFF.

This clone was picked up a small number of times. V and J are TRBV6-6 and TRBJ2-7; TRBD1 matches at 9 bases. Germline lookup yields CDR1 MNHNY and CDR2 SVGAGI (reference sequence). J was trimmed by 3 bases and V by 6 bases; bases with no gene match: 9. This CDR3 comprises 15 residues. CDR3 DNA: TGTGCCAGCAGGGGTTCGGGACAGGGCCTCTACGAGCAGTACTTC. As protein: CASRGSGQGLYEQYF.

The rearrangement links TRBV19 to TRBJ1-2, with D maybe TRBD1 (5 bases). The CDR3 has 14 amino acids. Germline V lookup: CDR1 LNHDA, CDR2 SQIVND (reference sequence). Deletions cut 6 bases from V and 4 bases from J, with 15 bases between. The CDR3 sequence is CASRAGDPFYGYTF. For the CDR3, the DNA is TGTGCCAGTAGGGCCGGGGACCCTTTCTATGGCTACACCTTC. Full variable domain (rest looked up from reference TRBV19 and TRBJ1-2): DGGITQSPKYLFRKEGQNVTLSCEQNLNHDAMYWYRQDPGQGLRLIYYSQIVNDFQKGDIAEGYSVSREKKESFPLTVTSAQKNPTAFYLCASRAGDPFYGYTFGSGTRLTVV.

The CDR3 region has the DNA TGTGCCAGCAGTGAACTTACAGGGGAGACCCAGTACTTC. It encodes CASSELTGETQYF. The chain uses TRBV6-1 and TRBJ2-5; a possible D gene is TRBD1 (6 bases). This CDR3 region has 13 residues. Trimming shortened V by 2 bases and J by 5 bases, and 9 bases separated the two germline ends. Germline CDR1 MNHNS, CDR2 SASEGT.

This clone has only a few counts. This chain's CDR3 is CASSKYPRTKLHEQYF. As DNA, the CDR3 is TGTGCCAGCAGCAAATACCCTCGGACAAAGCTCCACGAGCAGTACTTC. The chain employs TRBV21-1 and TRBJ2-7; the table's D call, TRBD1, was not checked against the DNA. TRBV21-1 has pseudogene status. This CDR3 has 16 amino acids.

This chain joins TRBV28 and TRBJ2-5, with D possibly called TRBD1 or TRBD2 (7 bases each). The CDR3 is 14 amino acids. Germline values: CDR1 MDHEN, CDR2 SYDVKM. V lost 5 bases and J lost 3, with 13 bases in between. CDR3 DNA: TGTGCCAGCAGTAAACAGGGGAGGGAAGAGACCCAGTACTTC. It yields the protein CASSKQGREETQYF.

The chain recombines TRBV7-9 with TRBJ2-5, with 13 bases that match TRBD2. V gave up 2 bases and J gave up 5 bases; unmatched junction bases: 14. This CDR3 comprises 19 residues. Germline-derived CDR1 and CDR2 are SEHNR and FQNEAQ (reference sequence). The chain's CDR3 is CASSLRTRTSGSPRETQYF. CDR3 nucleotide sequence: TGTGCCAGCAGCTTAAGGACCAGGACTAGCGGGAGTCCGAGGGAGACCCAGTACTTC.

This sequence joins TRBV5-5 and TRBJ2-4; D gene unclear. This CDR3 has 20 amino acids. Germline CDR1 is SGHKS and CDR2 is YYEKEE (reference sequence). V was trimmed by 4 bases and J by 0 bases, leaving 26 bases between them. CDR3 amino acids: CASSPLSPVDGKIAKNIQYF. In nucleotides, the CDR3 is TGTGCCAGCAGCCCACTTTCACCTGTGGACGGAAAGATAGCCAAAAACATTCAGTACTTC.

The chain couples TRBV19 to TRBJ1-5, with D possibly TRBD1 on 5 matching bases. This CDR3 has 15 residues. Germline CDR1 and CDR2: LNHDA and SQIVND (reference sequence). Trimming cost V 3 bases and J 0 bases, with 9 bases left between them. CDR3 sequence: CASSMGVYSNQPQHF. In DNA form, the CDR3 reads TGTGCCAGTAGTATGGGGGTTTATAGCAATCAGCCCCAGCATTTT.

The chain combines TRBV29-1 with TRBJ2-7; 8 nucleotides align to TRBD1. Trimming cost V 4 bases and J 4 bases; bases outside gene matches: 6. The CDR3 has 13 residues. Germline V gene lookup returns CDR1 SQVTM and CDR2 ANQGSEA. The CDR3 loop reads CSVGRTGSYEQYF. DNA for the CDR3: TGCAGCGTTGGGAGGACAGGGAGTTACGAGCAGTACTTC.

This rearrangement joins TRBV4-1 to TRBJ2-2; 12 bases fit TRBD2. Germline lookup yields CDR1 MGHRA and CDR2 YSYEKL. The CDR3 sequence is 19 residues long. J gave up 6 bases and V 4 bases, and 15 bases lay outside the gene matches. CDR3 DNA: TGCGCCAGCAGCCCTAGGCGGCTAGCGGGAGGGCTCCCAGCCGGGGAGCTGTTTTTT. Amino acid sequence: CASSPRRLAGGLPAGELFF.

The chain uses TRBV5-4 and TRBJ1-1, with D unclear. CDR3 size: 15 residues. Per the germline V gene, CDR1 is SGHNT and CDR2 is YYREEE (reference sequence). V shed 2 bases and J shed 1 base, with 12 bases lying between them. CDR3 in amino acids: CASSFGPVSNTEAFF. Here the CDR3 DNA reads TGTGCCAGCAGCTTCGGCCCGGTTTCGAACACTGAAGCTTTCTTT.

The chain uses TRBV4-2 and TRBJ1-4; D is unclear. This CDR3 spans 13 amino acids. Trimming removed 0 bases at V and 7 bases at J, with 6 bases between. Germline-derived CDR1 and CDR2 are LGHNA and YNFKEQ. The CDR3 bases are TGTGCCAGCAGCCAAGAAGAGGGTGAAAAACTGTTTTTT. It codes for CASSQEEGEKLFF.

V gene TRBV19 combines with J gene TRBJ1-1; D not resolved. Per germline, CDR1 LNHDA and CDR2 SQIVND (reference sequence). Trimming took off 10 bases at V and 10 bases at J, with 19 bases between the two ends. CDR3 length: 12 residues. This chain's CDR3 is CATSIGGERAFF. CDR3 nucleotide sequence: TGTGCCACCAGTATAGGTGGGGAGAGAGCTTTCTTT.

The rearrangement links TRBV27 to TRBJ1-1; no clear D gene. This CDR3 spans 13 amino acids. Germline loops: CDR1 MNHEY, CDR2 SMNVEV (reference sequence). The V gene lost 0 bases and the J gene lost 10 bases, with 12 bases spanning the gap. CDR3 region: CASSLSRGKGAFF. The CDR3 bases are TGTGCCAGCAGTTTATCAAGAGGGAAAGGAGCTTTCTTT.